This entry lists 30 T cell receptor beta chains sequenced from one sample in a study of CD8 T cells in Susac syndrome. With random hexamers, 0.5 to 1 ug RNA was reverse transcribed. MiXCR was run by TCRdb on the immunoSEQ multiplex PCR reads, yielding one entry per CDR3 protein. The table lists 150,000 to 200,000 distinct CDR3 sequences, less than 95% of them singletons. Sequenced: CD4+ T cells from PBMCs. Source of these receptors: a human donor in good health.

V and J are TRBV6-6 and TRBJ2-1; TRBD2 agrees at 13 bases. Trimming removed 4 bases from V and 1 base from J; junction bases left unmatched: 1. Germline loops: CDR1 MNHNY, CDR2 SVGAGI (reference sequence). The CDR3 has 16 amino acids. CDR3 in amino acids: CASSWTSGSSYNEQFF. The CDR3 DNA reads TGTGCCAGCAGTTGGACTAGCGGGAGTTCCTACAATGAGCAGTTCTTC.

This clonotype was seen only a few times. CDR3 protein: CASSPRQGNTEAFF. The CDR3, as DNA: TGTGCCAGCAGCCCCAGACAGGGGAACACTGAAGCTTTCTTT. The chain joins TRBV6-5 to TRBJ1-1, with 7 nucleotides matching TRBD1. Germline trimming cut 6 bases from V and 1 base from J; bases unmatched to any gene: 5. The CDR3 consists of 14 residues. Germline V gene data show CDR1 as MNHEY and CDR2 as SVGAGI.

The rearrangement uses TRBV20-1 and TRBJ2-7, with TRBD1 identical over 9 bases. There are 16 residues in the CDR3. Germline V CDR1 and CDR2: DFQATT, SNEGSKA (reference sequence). V lost 0 bases and J lost 5; bases outside the gene matches: 11. CDR3 nucleotide sequence: TGCAGTGCTAGAGAGCTTAGAGGGACAGGGAATCACGAGCAGTACTTC. It is translated as CSARELRGTGNHEQYF.

V and J are TRBV27 and TRBJ2-1; maybe TRBD2 (5 bases). The V end lost 5 bases, the J end lost 4 bases, and 9 bases lay between the germline ends. CDR3 size: 13 residues. Germline CDR1 MNHEY, CDR2 SMNVEV (reference sequence). The CDR3 nucleotides read TGTGCCAGCAGTGTGGGGAGATACAATGAGCAGTTCTTC. It codes for CASSVGRYNEQFF.

The CDR3 DNA is TGTGCCAGCAGTTACAGGGGGCAAGAGACCCAGTACTTC. Its translation is CASSYRGQETQYF. The rearrangement uses TRBV6-6 and TRBJ2-5; perhaps TRBD1 as D (6 bases). The CDR3 sequence is 13 residues long. The V end lost 2 bases, the J end lost 2 bases, and 6 bases lay between the germline ends. From germline, CDR1 is MNHNY and CDR2 SVGAGI (reference sequence).

The chain has TRBV5-1 and TRBJ2-5, with a possible D match to TRBD1 (6 bases). The germline V gene encodes CDR1 SGHRS and CDR2 YFSETQ. The V gene lost 0 bases and the J gene lost 5 bases, with 11 bases spanning the gap. This CDR3 contains 14 residues. The CDR3 DNA sequence: TGCGCCAGCAGCTTGGAACAGGGTGGGGAGACCCAGTACTTC. It is translated as CASSLEQGGETQYF.

The J gene is TRBJ2-7, the V gene TRBV7-2; D is undetermined. Germline V gene data show CDR1 as SGHTA and CDR2 as FQGNSA. Trimming left V 1 base short and J 0 bases short, with 10 bases between. This CDR3 contains 15 residues. The CDR3 bases are TGTGCCAGCAGCTTAGTGGGTACTAACTCCTACGAGCAGTACTTC. Protein: CASSLVGTNSYEQYF.

J is TRBJ2-1 and V is TRBV2; 11 bases are shared with TRBD2. CDR3 length: 14 residues. Germline CDR1 reads SNHLY; CDR2 reads FYNNEI. The V and J ends lost 8 bases and 7 bases, in that order; junction bases with no gene match: 7. CDR3 region: CASCSGRASNEQFF. DNA for the CDR3: TGTGCCAGCTGTAGCGGGAGGGCCTCTAATGAGCAGTTCTTC.

The chain carries TRBV14 and TRBJ1-2; D uncertain. The CDR3 has 15 residues. V dropped 1 base and J dropped 4 bases, with 13 bases sitting between them. Germline assignment: CDR1 SGHDN and CDR2 FVKESK. CDR3 DNA sequence: TGTGCCAGCAGCCAAGGAACTCTCGCTTCCTATGGCTACACCTTC. Encoded protein: CASSQGTLASYGYTF.

This clonotype was detected only a few times. The V and J genes are TRBV6-6 and TRBJ2-7; 13 bases agree with TRBD2. Germline V gene lookup returns CDR1 MNHNY and CDR2 SVGAGI (reference sequence). The trim removed 5 bases at V and 5 bases at J, leaving 3 bases unmatched. This CDR3 is built from 14 residues. The CDR3 coding sequence is TGTGCCAGCAGTCGGACTAGCGGGAGTGACGAGCAGTACTTC. Its translation: CASSRTSGSDEQYF.

CDR3 protein: CASTQLAGSYEQYF. The CDR3 DNA reads TGTGCCAGCACCCAATTAGCGGGATCCTACGAGCAGTACTTC. The V call is TRBV28, the J call TRBJ2-7, with TRBD2 matching 8 bases. Trimming removed 7 bases from V and 1 base from J; junction bases left unmatched: 6. Germline V lookup: CDR1 MDHEN, CDR2 SYDVKM. CDR3 size: 14 residues.

The V call is TRBV12-3 or TRBV12-4, the J call TRBJ1-1; no reliable D call. The V end was cut by 7 bases, the J end by 0 bases, with 15 bases between. CDR3 length: 15 amino acids. The CDR3 is CASTLAGEMNTEAFF. The CDR3 bases are TGTGCCAGCACCCTAGCTGGCGAGATGAACACTGAAGCTTTCTTT.

This clonotype has only one observation. This chain links TRBV20-1 with TRBJ1-1; D not resolved. Germline V CDR1 and CDR2: DFQATT, SNEGSKA (reference sequence). V was shortened by 5 bases and J by 4 bases, with 17 bases between the two germline ends. CDR3 length equals 14 residues. The CDR3 DNA reads TGCAGTGCTCCCCGTGGAGGGCGATTCACTGAAGCTTTCTTT. Amino acids: CSAPRGGRFTEAFF.

This clonotype was counted once. V gene TRBV4-3 combines with J gene TRBJ2-7; 7 bases agree with TRBD2. The ends lost 3 bases at V and 4 bases at J; junction bases unmatched: 15. Germline V lookup: CDR1 LGHNA, CDR2 YSLEER. The length of the CDR3 is 17 residues. The CDR3 DNA sequence: TGCGCCAGCAGCCAGGGAGGGGTAGCGGGTAGGGGATACGAGCAGTACTTC. This sequence encodes CASSQGGVAGRGYEQYF.

This CDR3 reads CSQSGRRGEQFF. CDR3 DNA: TGCAGTCAAAGCGGGAGGAGAGGTGAGCAGTTCTTC. This rearrangement joins TRBV20-1 to TRBJ2-1, with 9 bases matching TRBD2. The V gene end was trimmed by 8 bases and the J gene end by 9 bases; junction bases not matched to a gene: 8. The CDR3 contains 12 residues. The germline gives CDR1 DFQATT, CDR2 SNEGSKA (reference sequence).

The chain links TRBV6-2 or TRBV6-3 to TRBJ2-7; TRBD1 agrees at 9 bases. The CDR3 totals 14 residues. V gave up 4 bases and J gave up 6 bases; unmatched junction bases: 7. Germline V gene lookup returns CDR1 MNHEY and CDR2 SVGEGT. DNA for the CDR3: TGTGCCAGCAGTTCCAGACAGGGGGTCGCCGAGCAGTACTTC. It specifies CASSSRQGVAEQYF.

The chain links TRBV7-2 to TRBJ2-7, with D unresolved. V was cut by 5 bases and J by 0 bases, with 8 bases left in between. From germline, CDR1 is SGHTA and CDR2 FQGNSA. CDR3 length: 13 residues. CDR3 amino acids: CASSPGPSYEQYF. The CDR3 nucleotides read TGTGCCAGCAGCCCTGGGCCCTCCTACGAGCAGTACTTC.

This chain connects TRBV9 to TRBJ2-7; D call uncertain. The CDR3 consists of 15 residues. Trimming shortened V by 0 bases and J by 0 bases, and 10 bases separated the two germline ends. The germline gives CDR1 SGDLS, CDR2 YYNGEE. DNA for the CDR3: TGTGCCAGCAGCGTAGGTCCTGGTAGCTCCTACGAGCAGTACTTC. Amino acids: CASSVGPGSSYEQYF.

This clonotype was detected only once. The chain has TRBV12-3 or TRBV12-4 and TRBJ1-1, with unresolved D. This CDR3 is built from 12 residues. V lost 6 bases, J lost 5 bases, and 10 bases lay in between. The CDR3 DNA follows: TGTGCCAGCAGAAGATCCGGGACTGAAGCTTTCTTT. Protein product: CASRRSGTEAFF.

This chain joins TRBV12-3 or TRBV12-4 and TRBJ2-5; D ambiguous. The length of the CDR3 is 14 residues. V lost 2 bases and J 0 bases, leaving 7 bases between the germline ends. The CDR3 loop is CASSLWEYQETQYF. CDR3 sequence (DNA): TGTGCCAGCAGTTTATGGGAATACCAAGAGACCCAGTACTTC.

The chain has TRBV24-1 and TRBJ2-1; 7 bases are shared with TRBD2. The germline gives CDR1 KGHDR, CDR2 SFDVKD. J was trimmed by 4 bases and V by 5 bases; bases with no gene match: 10. The CDR3 contains 16 residues. DNA for the CDR3: TGTGCCACCAGTGCCGCCACTAGCGTCCAGTACAATGAGCAGTTCTTC. Amino acids: CATSAATSVQYNEQFF.

The chain links TRBV20-1 to TRBJ2-5, with TRBD2 as a possible D gene (5 bases). The CDR3 has 12 amino acids. The germline gives CDR1 DFQATT, CDR2 SNEGSKA (reference sequence). With 5 bases removed from V and 4 bases from J, the gap between germline ends came to 11 bases. CDR3 in amino acids: CSAPRLAETQYF. In nucleotides, the CDR3 is TGCAGTGCTCCCCGGCTAGCAGAGACCCAGTACTTC.

This chain joins TRBV27 and TRBJ2-7; the D call may be TRBD1 or TRBD2 (5 bases each). From germline, CDR1 is MNHEY and CDR2 SMNVEV (reference sequence). The CDR3 consists of 14 residues. Trimming pared 5 bases from V and 3 bases from J, leaving 14 bases between. This CDR3 reads CASSRSGTVYEQYF. CDR3 nucleotide sequence: TGTGCCAGCAGTCGGTCCGGGACGGTCTACGAGCAGTACTTC.

This clonotype has a single count. The CDR3 nucleotides are TGTGCCAGCAGCCTGGGTCGATTTGGGCCCCAGCATTTT. It yields the protein CASSLGRFGPQHF. The chain has TRBV5-6 and TRBJ1-5; D not resolved. This CDR3 is built from 13 residues. Germline V gene data show CDR1 as SGHDT and CDR2 as YYEEEE. V was shortened by 4 bases and J by 9 bases, with 14 bases between the two germline ends.

This sequence joins TRBV7-9 and TRBJ2-1; TRBD1 or TRBD2 may be the D gene (5 bases each). The V end lost 2 bases, the J end lost 7 bases, and 15 bases lay between the germline ends. The CDR3 loop spans 15 amino acids. From germline, CDR1 is SEHNR and CDR2 FQNEAQ (reference sequence). As DNA, the CDR3 is TGTGCCAGCAGCTTATTACTGGGGGTTCAGAATGAGCAGTTCTTC. Protein sequence: CASSLLLGVQNEQFF.

The chain joins TRBV29-1 to TRBJ2-6; D may be TRBD1 (6 bases). The CDR3 consists of 13 residues. V was shortened by 3 bases and J by 3 bases, with 6 bases between the two germline ends. CDR1 is SQVTM, CDR2 ANQGSEA, per germline. The CDR3 loop reads CSVETGGANVLTF. The CDR3 DNA reads as TGCAGCGTTGAGACAGGTGGGGCCAACGTCCTGACTTTC. Supplemented by reference TRBV29-1 and TRBJ2-6, the full variable domain reads SAVISQKPSRDICQRGTSLTIQCQVDSQVTMMFWYRQQPGQSLTLIATANQGSEATYESGFVIDKFPISRPNLTFSTLTVSNMSPEDSSIYLCSVETGGANVLTFGAGSRLTVL.

This chain connects TRBV15 to TRBJ2-7, with TRBD1 matching 8 bases. The length of the CDR3 is 17 residues. The trim removed 0 bases at V and 4 bases at J, leaving 11 bases unmatched. CDR1 and CDR2 from the germline V gene are LNHNV and YYDKDF (reference sequence). The CDR3 here is CATSRDYSGGDAYEQYF. The DNA of the CDR3 is TGTGCCACCAGCAGAGATTATTCAGGGGGCGACGCGTACGAGCAGTACTTC.

This chain joins TRBV9 and TRBJ2-3; D not resolved. Germline V gene data show CDR1 as SGDLS and CDR2 as YYNGEE. Deletions cut 1 base from V and 2 bases from J, with 11 bases between. CDR3 length: 15 amino acids. The CDR3 loop reads CASSVLRVFTDTQYF. In DNA, the CDR3 is TGTGCCAGCAGCGTACTAAGGGTTTTCACAGATACGCAGTATTTT.

The rearrangement uses TRBV5-6 and TRBJ2-1, with D possibly matching TRBD2 (6 bases). Germline V gene sequence: CDR1 SGHDT, CDR2 YYEEEE. This CDR3 comprises 16 residues. Trimming removed 2 bases from V and 5 bases from J, with 17 bases in between. Here the CDR3 DNA reads TGTGCCAGCAGCTTTTTCAGCTTCGGGGGTAACAATGAGCAGTTCTTC. Amino acids: CASSFFSFGGNNEQFF.

The chain recombines TRBV4-3 with TRBJ2-2; no reliable D call. This CDR3 contains 14 residues. Per the germline V gene, CDR1 is LGHNA and CDR2 is YSLEER. Deletions cut 0 bases from V and 6 bases from J, with 8 bases between. The CDR3 nucleotides are TGCGCCAGCAGCCAAGATATGAGTCCCGGGGAGCTGTTTTTT. Translated, it gives CASSQDMSPGELFF.